Here is one TCR beta chain with its context. Its antigen remains unknown. This entry belongs to a study of PD-1 blockade in classical Hodgkin lymphoma. Study results and caveats: The baseline diversity of complete responders showed similarity to that of newly diagnosed patients. After ASCT, patients who started nivolumab under 1 year later were excluded. Factors driving the repertoire differences, possibly disease activity or prior therapy, remain undefined.

Sequencing used immunoSEQ multiplex PCR; TCRdb keeps in-frame clones, though not all of them. The table has tens of thousands of clones, about nine tenths seen once. The time point is: cycle 4 day 1 (C4D1), after 5 to 7 weeks of nivolumab. Every patient relapsed after autologous stem cell transplantation, and brentuximab vedotin exposure varied. Patients had relapsed/refractory classical Hodgkin lymphoma with complete response, partial response or progressive disease as best response. This TCR was recovered from a human donor with classical Hodgkin lymphoma. Here the sequenced sample was peripheral blood mononuclear cells (PBMCs), taken before the fourth cycle of nivolumab.

CDR3 DNA: TGCGCCAGCAGCCTTGGGAAGGCTAGATCTAGCACAGATACGCAGTATTTT. As protein: CASSLGKARSSTDTQYF. This chain connects TRBV4-1 to TRBJ2-3; D not certain. Germline-derived CDR1 and CDR2 are MGHRA and YSYEKL. V was trimmed by 4 bases and J by 0 bases, leaving 17 bases between them. The CDR3 is 17 residues long.